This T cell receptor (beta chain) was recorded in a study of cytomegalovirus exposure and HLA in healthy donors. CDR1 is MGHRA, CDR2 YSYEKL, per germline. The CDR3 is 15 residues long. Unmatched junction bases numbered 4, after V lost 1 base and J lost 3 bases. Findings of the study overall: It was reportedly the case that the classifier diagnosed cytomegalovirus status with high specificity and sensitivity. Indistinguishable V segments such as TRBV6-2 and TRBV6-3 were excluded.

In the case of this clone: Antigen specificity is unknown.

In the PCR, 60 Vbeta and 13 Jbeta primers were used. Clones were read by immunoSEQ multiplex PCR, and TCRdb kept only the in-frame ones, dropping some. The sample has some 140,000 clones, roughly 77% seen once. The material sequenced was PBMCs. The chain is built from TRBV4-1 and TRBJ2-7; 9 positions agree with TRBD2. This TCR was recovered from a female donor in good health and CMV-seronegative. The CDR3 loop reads CASSQGLAGNYEQYF. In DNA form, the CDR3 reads TGCGCCAGCAGCCAAGGGCTAGCGGGGAACTACGAGCAGTACTTC.